Listed below are T cell receptor beta chains from one sample, sequenced in a study of regulatory T cells in long-lasting Graves disease. TCRdb reprocessed the multiplex PCR reads with MiXCR, giving one entry per CDR3 protein. The table lists approximately 500,000 distinct CDR3 sequences, 20% to 25% of them singletons. Sequencing used peripheral blood mononuclear cells (PBMCs), obtained when the disease was refractory, from a patient treated with antithyroid drugs. The receptor set was obtained from a female donor with Graves disease. Both conserved end residues are part of each CDR3. D genes are given only for firm matches. Clone sizes are given selectively: once, few, many, or a class where the clone is expanded.

cdr3_nt: TGTGCCAGTAGTATCGGGACAGGGGATTTTCAGCCCCAGCATTTT
cdr3_aa: CASSIGTGDFQPQHF
clone_size: -
v_call: TRBV19
j_call: TRBJ1-5
d_call: TRBD1

cdr3_nt: TGTGCCATCAGTGAGTACGGGATTTCTTCCCCGAGGGAGCAGTACTTC
cdr3_aa: CAISEYGISSPREQYF
clone_size: -
v_call: TRBV10-3
j_call: TRBJ2-7
d_call: -

cdr3_nt: TGTGCCAGCAGCCAAGTAGGGGTGGGGCGGTATGAGCAGTTCTTC
cdr3_aa: CASSQVGVGRYEQFF
clone_size: -
v_call: TRBV3-1
j_call: TRBJ2-1
d_call: -

cdr3_nt: TGTGCCAGTAGTATTTTGCATTATAGCAATCAGCCCCAGCATTTT
cdr3_aa: CASSILHYSNQPQHF
clone_size: -
v_call: TRBV19
j_call: TRBJ1-5
d_call: -

cdr3_nt: TGCAGTGTTGTCGACCCCGAGAGACTGCAGTTCTTC
cdr3_aa: CSVVDPERLQFF
clone_size: -
v_call: TRBV20-1
j_call: TRBJ2-1
d_call: -

cdr3_nt: TGTGCCAGCAGCTTAGGAGCGGCGAACACCGGGGAGCTGTTTTTT
cdr3_aa: CASSLGAANTGELFF
clone_size: few
v_call: TRBV11-2
j_call: TRBJ2-2
d_call: -

cdr3_nt: TGCAGTGCCGACCCAAGGCAGGGAAACACCATATATTTT
cdr3_aa: CSADPRQGNTIYF
clone_size: -
v_call: TRBV20-1
j_call: TRBJ1-3
d_call: -

cdr3_nt: TGTGCCAGCAGACCGTATGGGGGAGCGGACTATGGCTACACCTTC
cdr3_aa: CASRPYGGADYGYTF
clone_size: many
v_call: TRBV27
j_call: TRBJ1-2
d_call: -

cdr3_nt: TGTGCCAGTAGTATAACCCTAACCGGGGAGCTGTTTTTT
cdr3_aa: CASSITLTGELFF
clone_size: -
v_call: TRBV19
j_call: TRBJ2-2
d_call: -

cdr3_nt: TGTGCCAGCAGTGAACACCCGGGAAATCAGCCCCAGCATTTT
cdr3_aa: CASSEHPGNQPQHF
clone_size: many
v_call: TRBV6-1
j_call: TRBJ1-5
d_call: -

cdr3_nt: TGCGCCAGCAGCCAGCCCGGTGAAAGACTGTTTTTT
cdr3_aa: CASSQPGERLFF
clone_size: -
v_call: TRBV4-1
j_call: TRBJ1-4
d_call: -

cdr3_nt: TGTGCCAGCAGCTTAACGGCAGGGATGCCCGGGGAGCTGTTTTTT
cdr3_aa: CASSLTAGMPGELFF
clone_size: few
v_call: TRBV7-3
j_call: TRBJ2-2
d_call: -

cdr3_nt: TGTGCCAGCAGCGAAGGGATGAGAGGCAACTATGGCTACACCTTC
cdr3_aa: CASSEGMRGNYGYTF
clone_size: -
v_call: TRBV9
j_call: TRBJ1-2
d_call: -

cdr3_nt: TGTGCCAGCAGCCAAGATGACGGGGCCGTGAACACTGAAGCTTTCTTT
cdr3_aa: CASSQDDGAVNTEAFF
clone_size: -
v_call: TRBV14
j_call: TRBJ1-1
d_call: -

cdr3_nt: TGTGCCAGCGGCACAACCAGAAACTACGAGCAGTACTTC
cdr3_aa: CASGTTRNYEQYF
clone_size: -
v_call: TRBV6-1
j_call: TRBJ2-7
d_call: -

cdr3_nt: TGTGCCAGCAGCTTTGAGTGGGGGGCGAACACCGGGGAGCTGTTTTTT
cdr3_aa: CASSFEWGANTGELFF
clone_size: -
v_call: TRBV5-6
j_call: TRBJ2-2
d_call: -

cdr3_nt: TGCAGTGGGGCCCCGCTGGGGACCCAGTACTTC
cdr3_aa: CSGAPLGTQYF
clone_size: -
v_call: TRBV20-1
j_call: TRBJ2-5
d_call: -

cdr3_nt: TGTGCCAGCAGTTTATCTCCTAGCGGAGGCGAGCAGTACTTC
cdr3_aa: CASSLSPSGGEQYF
clone_size: many
v_call: TRBV27
j_call: TRBJ2-7
d_call: TRBD2

cdr3_nt: TGTGCCAGCAGAATGACAGGGATCACTGAAGCTTTCTTT
cdr3_aa: CASRMTGITEAFF
clone_size: many
v_call: TRBV5-8
j_call: TRBJ1-1
d_call: TRBD1

cdr3_nt: TGTGCCAGCAGCCACCCTAGCGGGAGGGGCAATGAGCAGTTCTTC
cdr3_aa: CASSHPSGRGNEQFF
clone_size: -
v_call: TRBV6-2/TRBV6-3
j_call: TRBJ2-1
d_call: TRBD2

cdr3_nt: TGTGCCAGCAGTGGGGGGACAGGGGAGGAGGAGACCCAGTACTTC
cdr3_aa: CASSGGTGEEETQYF
clone_size: many
v_call: TRBV27
j_call: TRBJ2-5
d_call: TRBD1

cdr3_nt: TGTGCCAGCCCTAAACTCCGATGCTACGAGCAGTACTTC
cdr3_aa: CASPKLRCYEQYF
clone_size: few
v_call: TRBV6-1
j_call: TRBJ2-7
d_call: -

cdr3_nt: TGCAGTGCTAAAAAAACGACAAGCGATTATAGCAATCAGCCCCAGCATTTT
cdr3_aa: CSAKKTTSDYSNQPQHF
clone_size: few
v_call: TRBV20-1
j_call: TRBJ1-5
d_call: -

cdr3_nt: TGTGCCAGCAGTCGACGGAACCAAGAGACCCAGTACTTC
cdr3_aa: CASSRRNQETQYF
clone_size: many
v_call: TRBV28
j_call: TRBJ2-5
d_call: -

cdr3_nt: TGTGCCAGCAGCTTAAGGTCAACTAGTCGCGAGACCCAGTACTTC
cdr3_aa: CASSLRSTSRETQYF
clone_size: -
v_call: TRBV7-9
j_call: TRBJ2-5
d_call: -

cdr3_nt: TGTGCCAGCAGCCCGAAAAGGTCGGGGGGAGGCTACACCTTC
cdr3_aa: CASSPKRSGGGYTF
clone_size: many
v_call: TRBV6-2/TRBV6-3
j_call: TRBJ1-2
d_call: -

cdr3_nt: TGCAGTGCCGCCCTGGCAGTTGAAGCTTTCTTT
cdr3_aa: CSAALAVEAFF
clone_size: many
v_call: TRBV20-1
j_call: TRBJ1-1
d_call: -

cdr3_nt: TGTGCCAGTAGTATAGCATATCAGCCCCAGCATTTT
cdr3_aa: CASSIAYQPQHF
clone_size: -
v_call: TRBV19
j_call: TRBJ1-5
d_call: -

cdr3_nt: TGTGCCAGCAGTTACCACGGACAGGGGGCGTATGGCTACACCTTC
cdr3_aa: CASSYHGQGAYGYTF
clone_size: many
v_call: TRBV6-2/TRBV6-3
j_call: TRBJ1-2
d_call: TRBD1

cdr3_nt: TGCACACGGGACTACGAGCAGTACTTC
cdr3_aa: CTRDYEQYF
clone_size: few
v_call: TRBV29-1
j_call: TRBJ2-7
d_call: -

cdr3_nt: TGTGCCAGCAGTTTCGGGGAAAGCTATGGCTACACCTTC
cdr3_aa: CASSFGESYGYTF
clone_size: -
v_call: TRBV12-3/TRBV12-4
j_call: TRBJ1-2
d_call: -

cdr3_nt: TGTGCCAGCAGCTTGGGGGCCCGACAAGAGACCCAGTACTTC
cdr3_aa: CASSLGARQETQYF
clone_size: -
v_call: TRBV5-5
j_call: TRBJ2-5
d_call: -

cdr3_nt: TGTGCCAGCAGCATCATGGAAAAACTGTTTTTT
cdr3_aa: CASSIMEKLFF
clone_size: many
v_call: TRBV7-9
j_call: TRBJ1-4
d_call: -

cdr3_nt: TGCAGTGCTGGAGGACTAGCGGGCACCGGGGAGCTGTTTTTT
cdr3_aa: CSAGGLAGTGELFF
clone_size: many
v_call: TRBV20-1
j_call: TRBJ2-2
d_call: TRBD2

cdr3_nt: TGTGCCAGCAGTGAAAGCAGGGAGACCCAGTACTTC
cdr3_aa: CASSESRETQYF
clone_size: few
v_call: TRBV6-1
j_call: TRBJ2-5
d_call: -

cdr3_nt: TGTGCCAGCAGTCTCGGGACAGGGGGAATGAACACTGAAGCTTTCTTT
cdr3_aa: CASSLGTGGMNTEAFF
clone_size: many
v_call: TRBV28
j_call: TRBJ1-1
d_call: TRBD1

cdr3_nt: TGCGCCAGCAGCCCGGGACTAGCCAAGACCTCAACCTACGAGCAGTACTTC
cdr3_aa: CASSPGLAKTSTYEQYF
clone_size: -
v_call: TRBV28
j_call: TRBJ2-7
d_call: TRBD2

cdr3_nt: TGTGCCAGCAGCGATCCGCGAACTGGGTACGAGCAGTACTTC
cdr3_aa: CASSDPRTGYEQYF
clone_size: -
v_call: TRBV12-3/TRBV12-4
j_call: TRBJ2-7
d_call: -

cdr3_nt: TGCGCCAACAGCCCCTGGGAGGGAGCAGAGACCCAGTACTTC
cdr3_aa: CANSPWEGAETQYF
clone_size: -
v_call: TRBV4-3
j_call: TRBJ2-5
d_call: TRBD2

cdr3_nt: TGTGCCAGTAGCGAAAATAGCAATCAGCCCCAGCATTTT
cdr3_aa: CASSENSNQPQHF
clone_size: -
v_call: TRBV19
j_call: TRBJ1-5
d_call: -

cdr3_nt: TGTGCCACCAGTGATTTGGACCCCTTGGGATCCAAGGAACAAGAGACCCAGTACTTC
cdr3_aa: CATSDLDPLGSKEQETQYF
clone_size: many
v_call: TRBV24-1
j_call: TRBJ2-5
d_call: -

cdr3_nt: TGTGCCAGCAGCTTATCCCTTCGGGGACGTGGGGGCGAGCAGTACTTC
cdr3_aa: CASSLSLRGRGGEQYF
clone_size: -
v_call: TRBV7-3
j_call: TRBJ2-7
d_call: -

cdr3_nt: TGCAGTGCTCAGATCGGGGCAGGGGATATTGGCTACACCTTC
cdr3_aa: CSAQIGAGDIGYTF
clone_size: many
v_call: TRBV20-1
j_call: TRBJ1-2
d_call: -

cdr3_nt: TGTGCCATCAGTGGGGACCTCTACGAGCAGTACTTC
cdr3_aa: CAISGDLYEQYF
clone_size: few
v_call: TRBV10-3
j_call: TRBJ2-7
d_call: -

cdr3_nt: TGTGCCAGCAGTTTCGCTAGCGGCACAGATACGCAGTATTTT
cdr3_aa: CASSFASGTDTQYF
clone_size: -
v_call: TRBV28
j_call: TRBJ2-3
d_call: -

cdr3_nt: TGTGCCAGCAGCCAGAGGGGCCTTGGGAATCAGCCCCAGCATTTT
cdr3_aa: CASSQRGLGNQPQHF
clone_size: few
v_call: TRBV3-1
j_call: TRBJ1-5
d_call: -

cdr3_nt: TGTGCCAGCAGCCAGAGCCGGGTCCACTACGAGCAGTACTTC
cdr3_aa: CASSQSRVHYEQYF
clone_size: -
v_call: TRBV5-6
j_call: TRBJ2-7
d_call: -